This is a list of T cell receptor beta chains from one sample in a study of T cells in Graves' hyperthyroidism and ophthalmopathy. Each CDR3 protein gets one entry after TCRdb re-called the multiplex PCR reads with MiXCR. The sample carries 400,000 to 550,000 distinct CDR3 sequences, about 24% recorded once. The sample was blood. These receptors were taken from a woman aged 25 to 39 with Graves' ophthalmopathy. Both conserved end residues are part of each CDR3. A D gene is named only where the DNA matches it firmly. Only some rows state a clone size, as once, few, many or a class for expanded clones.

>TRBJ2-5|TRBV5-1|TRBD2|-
TGCGCCAGCAGCCTGACTAGCGGGGGGGCCGGAGAGACCCAGTACTTC
CASSLTSGGAGETQYF
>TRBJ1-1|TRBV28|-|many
TGTGCCAGCGACGGGCTGAAGACTGAAGCTTTCTTT
CASDGLKTEAFF
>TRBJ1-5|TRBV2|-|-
TGTGCCAGCAGTGAAGCACAGGGCAGCAATCAGCCCCAGCATTTT
CASSEAQGSNQPQHF
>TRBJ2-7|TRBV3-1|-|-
TGTGCCAGCAGCCAAGGACAGCGCCTCTACGAGCAGTACTTC
CASSQGQRLYEQYF
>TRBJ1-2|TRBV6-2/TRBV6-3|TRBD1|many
TGTGCCAGCAGGCGACAAACGGACAGGGGGCTGAGTAACTATGGCTACACCTTC
CASRRQTDRGLSNYGYTF
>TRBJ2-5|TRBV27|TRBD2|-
TGTGCCAGCAGTTTATTCGCTAGCGGGAGGGGGGAGACCCAGTACTTC
CASSLFASGRGETQYF
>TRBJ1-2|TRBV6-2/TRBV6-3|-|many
TGTGCCAGCAGTTACTCTCCGGGGGCCGGATATGGCTACACCTTC
CASSYSPGAGYGYTF
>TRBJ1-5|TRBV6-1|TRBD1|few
TGTGCCAGCAGTCCGGGACAGGGCGTCTATAGCAATCAGCCCCAGCATTTT
CASSPGQGVYSNQPQHF
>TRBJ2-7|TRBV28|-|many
TGTGCCAGCAGTTTCCAAAACCTCCCCTACGAGCAGTACTTC
CASSFQNLPYEQYF
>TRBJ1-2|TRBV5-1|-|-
TGCGCCAGCAGCTTGGAGCACGGGGCGTTTGATGGCTACACCTTC
CASSLEHGAFDGYTF
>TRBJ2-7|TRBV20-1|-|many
TGCAGTGCTAGAGGACCACCCGCCTACGAGCAGTACTTC
CSARGPPAYEQYF
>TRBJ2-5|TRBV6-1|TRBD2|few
TGTGCCAGCAGTGAACTGGCTAGCGGGGGGCCCTACGAGACCCAGTACTTC
CASSELASGGPYETQYF
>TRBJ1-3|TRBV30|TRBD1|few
TGTGCCTGGACCAGGGGGCATAACATATATTTT
CAWTRGHNIYF
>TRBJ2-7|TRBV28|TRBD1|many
TGTGCCAGCAGTGGGTGGACAGGGGGCGAGCAGTACTTC
CASSGWTGGEQYF
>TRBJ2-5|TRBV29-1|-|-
TGCAGCGTTGAACGGGCACCCCCCCAAGAGACCCAGTACTTC
CSVERAPPQETQYF
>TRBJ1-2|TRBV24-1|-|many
TGTGCCACCAGTGGGACCTCGGCGCCCTATGGCTACACCTTC
CATSGTSAPYGYTF
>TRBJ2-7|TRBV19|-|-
TGTGCCAGTAGTATCCTAGGGTACGAGCAGTACTTC
CASSILGYEQYF
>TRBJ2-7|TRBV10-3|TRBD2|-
TGTGCCATCAGCCCGGGGGGGGGCTACGAGCAGTACTTC
CAISPGGGYEQYF
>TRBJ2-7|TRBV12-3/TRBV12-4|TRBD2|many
TGTGCCAGCAGTTCCCGAGGACTAGCGGGAGTCGTCGGCGGGCAGTACTTC
CASSSRGLAGVVGGQYF
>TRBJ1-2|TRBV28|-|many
TGTGCCAGCAGGCAGGGGATCGACGGCTACACCTTC
CASRQGIDGYTF
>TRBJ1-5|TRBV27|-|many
TGTGCCAGCAGCTTAGTCGGTAATCAGCCCCAGCATTTT
CASSLVGNQPQHF
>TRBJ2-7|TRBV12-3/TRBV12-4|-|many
TGTGCCAGCAGCTTCAGACGGAGCTACGAGCAGTACTTC
CASSFRRSYEQYF
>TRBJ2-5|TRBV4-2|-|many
TGTGCCAGCAGCCAATATGGGGGGCAAGAGACCCAGTACTTC
CASSQYGGQETQYF
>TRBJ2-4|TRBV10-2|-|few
TGCGCCAGCACGAGGGAGGGGGAGGGTCACATTCAGTACTTC
CASTREGEGHIQYF
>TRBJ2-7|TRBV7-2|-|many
TGTGCCAGCAGCTTTCACCACGAGCAGTACTTC
CASSFHHEQYF